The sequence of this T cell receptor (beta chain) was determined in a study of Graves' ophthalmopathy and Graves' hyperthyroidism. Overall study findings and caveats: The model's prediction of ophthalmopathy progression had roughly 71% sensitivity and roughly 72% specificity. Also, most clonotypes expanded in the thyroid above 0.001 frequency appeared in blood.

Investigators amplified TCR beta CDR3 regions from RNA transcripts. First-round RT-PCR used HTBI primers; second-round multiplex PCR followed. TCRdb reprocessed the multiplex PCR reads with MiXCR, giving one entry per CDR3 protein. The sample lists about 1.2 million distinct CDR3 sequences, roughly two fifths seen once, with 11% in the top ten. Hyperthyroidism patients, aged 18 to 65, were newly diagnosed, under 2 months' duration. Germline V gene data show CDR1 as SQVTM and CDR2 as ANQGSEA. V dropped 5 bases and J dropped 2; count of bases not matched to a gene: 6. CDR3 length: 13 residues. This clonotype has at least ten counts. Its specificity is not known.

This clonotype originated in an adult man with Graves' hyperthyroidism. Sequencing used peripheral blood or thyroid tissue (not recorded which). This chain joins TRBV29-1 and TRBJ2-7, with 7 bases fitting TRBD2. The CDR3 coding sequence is TGCAGCGTTCTTTCCAGCGGGGCCTACGAGCAGTACTTC. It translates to CSVLSSGAYEQYF.